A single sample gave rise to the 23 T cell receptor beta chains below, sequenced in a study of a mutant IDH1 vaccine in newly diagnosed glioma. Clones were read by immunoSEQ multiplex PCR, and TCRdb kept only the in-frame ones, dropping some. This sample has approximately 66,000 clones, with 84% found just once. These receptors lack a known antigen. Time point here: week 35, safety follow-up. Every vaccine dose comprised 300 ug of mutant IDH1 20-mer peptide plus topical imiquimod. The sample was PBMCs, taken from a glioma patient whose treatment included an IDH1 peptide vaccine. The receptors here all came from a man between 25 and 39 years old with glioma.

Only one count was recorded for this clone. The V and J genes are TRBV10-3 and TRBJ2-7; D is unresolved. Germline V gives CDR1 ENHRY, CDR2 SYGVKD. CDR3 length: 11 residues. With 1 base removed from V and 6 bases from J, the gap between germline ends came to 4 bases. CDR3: CAISEWSEQYF. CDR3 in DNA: TGTGCCATCAGTGAGTGGAGCGAGCAGTACTTC.

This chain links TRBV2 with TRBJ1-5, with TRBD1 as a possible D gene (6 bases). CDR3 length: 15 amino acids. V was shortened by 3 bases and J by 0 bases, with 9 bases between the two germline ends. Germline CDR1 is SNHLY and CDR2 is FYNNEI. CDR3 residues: CASSEDSYSNQPQHF. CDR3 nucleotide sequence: TGTGCCAGCAGTGAGGACAGTTATAGCAATCAGCCCCAGCATTTT.

CDR3 residues: CASSLRQGSYEQYF. The CDR3 DNA reads as TGTGCCAGCAGTTTAAGACAGGGGTCCTACGAGCAGTACTTC. The rearrangement joins TRBV27 to TRBJ2-7, with 8 positions matching TRBD1. The germline V gene encodes CDR1 MNHEY and CDR2 SMNVEV (reference sequence). The V gene end was trimmed by 2 bases and the J gene end by 1 base; junction bases not matched to a gene: 1. The CDR3 sequence is 14 residues long.

The CDR3 sequence is CASSPVSPNQPQHF. CDR3 sequence (DNA): TGTGCCAGCAGCCCAGTATCTCCCAATCAGCCCCAGCATTTT. The V gene is TRBV2, the J gene TRBJ1-5; no clear D gene. Trimming shortened V by 6 bases and J by 3 bases, and 12 bases separated the two germline ends. CDR1 SNHLY and CDR2 FYNNEI come from the germline V gene. The length of the CDR3 is 14 residues.

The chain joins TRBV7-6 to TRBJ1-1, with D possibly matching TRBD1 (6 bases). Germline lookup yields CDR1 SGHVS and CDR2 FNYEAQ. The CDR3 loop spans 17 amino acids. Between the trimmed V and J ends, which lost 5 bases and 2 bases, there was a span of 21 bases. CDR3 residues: CASSKKAGTLSNTEAFF. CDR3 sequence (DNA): TGTGCCAGCAGCAAAAAAGCCGGGACACTATCCAACACTGAAGCTTTCTTT.

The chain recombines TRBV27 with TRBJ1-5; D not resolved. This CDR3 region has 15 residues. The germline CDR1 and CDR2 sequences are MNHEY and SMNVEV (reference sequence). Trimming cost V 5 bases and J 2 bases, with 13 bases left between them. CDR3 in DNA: TGTGCCAGCAGTCCCCTATCGTGGGGCAATCAGCCCCAGCATTTT. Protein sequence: CASSPLSWGNQPQHF.

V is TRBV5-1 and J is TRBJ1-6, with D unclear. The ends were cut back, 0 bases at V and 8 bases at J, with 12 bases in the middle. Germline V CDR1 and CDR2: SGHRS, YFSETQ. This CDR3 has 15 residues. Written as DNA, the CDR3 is TGCGCCAGCAGCTTGGGTGGAAACGGAGATTCACCCCTCCACTTT. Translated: CASSLGGNGDSPLHF.

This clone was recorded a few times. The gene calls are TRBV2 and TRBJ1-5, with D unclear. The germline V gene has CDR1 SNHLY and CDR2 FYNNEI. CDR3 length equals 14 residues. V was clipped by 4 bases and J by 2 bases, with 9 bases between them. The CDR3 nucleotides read TGTGCCAGCAGTGTTTTTTCAGGCAATCAGCCCCAGCATTTT. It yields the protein CASSVFSGNQPQHF.

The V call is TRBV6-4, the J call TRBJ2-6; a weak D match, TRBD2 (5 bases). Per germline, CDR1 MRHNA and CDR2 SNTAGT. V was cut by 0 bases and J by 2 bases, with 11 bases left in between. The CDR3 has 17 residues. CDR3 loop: CASSDSFSGTGANVLTF. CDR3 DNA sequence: TGTGCCAGCAGTGACTCATTTTCGGGGACTGGGGCCAACGTCCTGACTTTC.

CDR3 in DNA: TGTGCCAGTAAAAGACAGGCAACTAATGAAAAACTGTTTTTT. Its protein is CASKRQATNEKLFF. The chain is built from TRBV19 and TRBJ1-4; TRBD1 is a possible D gene (6 bases). This CDR3 spans 14 amino acids. Trimming took 7 bases from V and 0 from J, leaving 9 bases between them. The germline gives CDR1 LNHDA, CDR2 SQIVND (reference sequence).

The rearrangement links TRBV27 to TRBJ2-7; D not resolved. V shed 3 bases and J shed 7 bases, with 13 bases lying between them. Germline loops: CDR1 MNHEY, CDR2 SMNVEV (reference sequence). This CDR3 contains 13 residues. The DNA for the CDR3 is TGTGCCAGCAGTTTTAGTGGGGTAGGGGAGCAGTACTTC. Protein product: CASSFSGVGEQYF.

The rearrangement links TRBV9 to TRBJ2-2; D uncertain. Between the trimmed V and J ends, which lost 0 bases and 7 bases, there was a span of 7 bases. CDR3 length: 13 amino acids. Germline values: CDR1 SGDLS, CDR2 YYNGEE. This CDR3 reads CASSVALLGELFF. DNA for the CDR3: TGTGCCAGCAGCGTAGCTCTCCTCGGGGAGCTGTTTTTT.

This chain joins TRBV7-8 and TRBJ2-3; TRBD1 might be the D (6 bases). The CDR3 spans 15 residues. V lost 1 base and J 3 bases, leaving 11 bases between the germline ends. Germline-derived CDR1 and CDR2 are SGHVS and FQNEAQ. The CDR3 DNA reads TGTGCCAGCAGCTTAGGAGGGGGTAGGACAGATACGCAGTATTTT. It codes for CASSLGGGRTDTQYF.

CDR3 DNA sequence: TGCGCCAGCAGTGATTCGGGGGGAGAGCAGTACTTC. It encodes CASSDSGGEQYF. This chain connects TRBV10-2 to TRBJ2-7; 7 nucleotides match TRBD2. J was trimmed by 7 bases and V by 3 bases; bases with no gene match: 3. From germline, CDR1 is WSHSY and CDR2 SAAADI. This CDR3 has 12 residues.

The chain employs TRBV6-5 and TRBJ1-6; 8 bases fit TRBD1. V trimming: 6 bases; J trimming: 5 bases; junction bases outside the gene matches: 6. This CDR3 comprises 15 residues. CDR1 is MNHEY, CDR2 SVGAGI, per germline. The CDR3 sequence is CASRPGQADNSPLHF. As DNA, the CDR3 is TGTGCCAGCAGGCCGGGACAGGCGGATAATTCACCCCTCCACTTT.

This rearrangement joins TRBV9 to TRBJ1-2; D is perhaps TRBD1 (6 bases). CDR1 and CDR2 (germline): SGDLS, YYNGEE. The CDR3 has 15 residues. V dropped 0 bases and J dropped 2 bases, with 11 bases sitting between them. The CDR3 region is CASSVVQGGNYGYTF. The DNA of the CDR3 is TGTGCCAGCAGCGTAGTACAGGGCGGGAACTATGGCTACACCTTC.

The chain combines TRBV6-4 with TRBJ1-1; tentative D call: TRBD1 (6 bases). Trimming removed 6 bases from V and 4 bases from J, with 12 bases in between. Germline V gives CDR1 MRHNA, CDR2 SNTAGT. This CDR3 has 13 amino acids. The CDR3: CASSLTGTTEAFF. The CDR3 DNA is TGTGCCAGCAGCCTAACAGGGACCACTGAAGCTTTCTTT.

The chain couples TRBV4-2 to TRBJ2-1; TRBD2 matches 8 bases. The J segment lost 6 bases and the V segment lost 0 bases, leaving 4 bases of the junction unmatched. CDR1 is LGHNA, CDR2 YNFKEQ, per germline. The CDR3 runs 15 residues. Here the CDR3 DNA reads TGTGCCAGCAGCCAAGAAGGAGCGGGGGTCAATGAGCAGTTCTTC. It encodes CASSQEGAGVNEQFF.

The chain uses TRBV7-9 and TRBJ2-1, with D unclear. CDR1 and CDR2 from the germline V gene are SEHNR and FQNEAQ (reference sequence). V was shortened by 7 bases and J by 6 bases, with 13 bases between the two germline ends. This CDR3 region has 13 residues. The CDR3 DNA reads TGTGCCAGCACCTCCGGGTATGCCAATGAGCAGTTCTTC. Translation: CASTSGYANEQFF.

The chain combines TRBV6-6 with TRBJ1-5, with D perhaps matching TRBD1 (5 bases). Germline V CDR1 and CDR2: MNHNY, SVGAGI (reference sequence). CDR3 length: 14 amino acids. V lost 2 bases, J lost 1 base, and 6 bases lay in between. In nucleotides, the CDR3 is TGTGCCAGCAGTTACCAGGGAAGCAATCAGCCCCAGCATTTT. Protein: CASSYQGSNQPQHF.

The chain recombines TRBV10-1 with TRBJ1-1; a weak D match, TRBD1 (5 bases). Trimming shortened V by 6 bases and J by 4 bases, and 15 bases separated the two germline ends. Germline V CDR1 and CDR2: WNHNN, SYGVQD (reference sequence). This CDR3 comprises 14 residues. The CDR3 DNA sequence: TGCGCCAGCAGGCGGGGGGAACGGGGCACTGAAGCTTTCTTT. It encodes CASRRGERGTEAFF.

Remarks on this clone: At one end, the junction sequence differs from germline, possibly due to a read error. The CDR3 region is CASSLTENNSPLHF. CDR3 DNA sequence: TGTGCCAGCTCCCTGACGGAGAATAATTCACCCCTCCATTTT. The rearrangement uses TRBV18 and TRBJ1-6, with D unresolved. Germline values: CDR1 KGHSH, CDR2 LQKENI. The length of the CDR3 is 14 residues.

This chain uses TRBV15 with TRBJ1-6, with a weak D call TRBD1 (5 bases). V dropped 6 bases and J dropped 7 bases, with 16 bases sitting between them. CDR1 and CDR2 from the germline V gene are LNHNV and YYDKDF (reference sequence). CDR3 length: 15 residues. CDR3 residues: CATRGVGLTNSPLHF. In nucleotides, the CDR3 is TGTGCCACCAGAGGAGTGGGACTCACCAATTCACCCCTCCACTTT.